The sequence of this TCR beta chain was determined in a study of cytomegalovirus exposure and HLA in healthy donors. This clone was seen a few times. The CDR3 extends over 15 amino acids. The germline V and J ends were trimmed by 5 bases and 2 bases, with 13 bases remaining between them. Germline lookup yields CDR1 LNHNV and CDR2 YYDKDF (reference sequence). PCR involved 60 Vbeta and 13 Jbeta primers. This table comes from immunoSEQ multiplex PCR, and its TCRdb copy is limited to in-frame clones, with some not included. The repertoire holds about 90,000 clones, with 55% to 85% as singletons. The chain is built from TRBV15 and TRBJ2-1; the D gene is possibly TRBD2 (7 bases). Specimen: PBMCs. The clonotype was recovered from a woman younger than 35 in good health and CMV-seropositive. The CDR3 region is CATSRGGEPYNEQFF. The CDR3 DNA sequence: TGTGCCACCAGCCGAGGGGGGGAGCCCTACAATGAGCAGTTCTTC.